The clone carrying this T cell receptor beta chain was recorded once. The sample comes from a study of blood T cell repertoires in COVID-19. At the level of the study: The samples span acute and convalescent COVID-19 from the United States, Italy and Spain. From T cells, B-cell-depleted T cells, or PBMCs came the material, which was cDNA or gDNA.

V lost 1 base, J lost 0 bases, and 4 bases stayed unmatched. CDR3 length: 17 amino acids. CDR1 LNHDA and CDR2 SQIVND come from the germline V gene (reference sequence). In the authors' workflow: Reference gene primer amplification in the assay estimated nucleated cell counts. Assay: immunoSEQ multiplex PCR; the TCRdb copy retains only in-frame clones and omits some. Clone size and the V and J calls come from that table; the DNA yielded D and trimming. The sample carries around 75,000 clones, about 88% recorded once. The origin of this receptor is a human donor in a cohort sampled during active COVID-19. The genes are TRBV19 and TRBJ1-2; 11 nucleotides align to TRBD1. Specimen: peripheral blood. CDR3 DNA: TGTGCCAGTAGTATAGCCGGGACAGGGGGATCTAACTATGGCTACACCTTC. This gives the protein CASSIAGTGGSNYGYTF.